The clone carrying this T cell receptor beta chain was found many times. Patients were all untreated before their thyroid surgery. This entry is derived from a study of metastatic and nonmetastatic thyroid tumors. TCRdb re-called the PCR reads with MiXCR. The table lists roughly 57,000 clones, around 20% of them singletons. Germline V CDR1 and CDR2: MNHNS, SASEGT. Trimming cost V 5 bases and J 5 bases; bases outside gene matches: 11. CDR3 length: 15 amino acids. This clonotype was sampled from a female donor with papillary thyroid cancer or a benign thyroid nodule (not recorded which). Some clones in this sample may be carry-over from other donors' samples. The sequencing input was blood. This chain joins TRBV6-1 and TRBJ2-7, with 8 bases fitting TRBD1. Here the CDR3 reads CASSFGQGPLNEQYF. The CDR3 region has the DNA TGTGCCAGCAGTTTCGGACAGGGCCCCTTGAACGAGCAGTACTTC.